Following are 27 T cell receptor beta chains from one sample sequenced in a study of human T cells and chemical hapten exposure. MiXCR, applied by TCRdb to the RACE reads, yields one record per CDR3 protein. The sample comprises about 180,000 distinct CDR3 sequences, 25% to 35% of which are singletons, and less than 3% rests with the top ten. Time point specified: pre-sensitization, week 0. Treatment specified: therapeutic diphenylcyclopropenone sensitization with weekly scalp DPC. Sequences were derived from whole blood, sampled in connection with sensitization to the hapten diphenylcyclopropenone (DPC). These TCRs come from a young woman with alopecia areata. Some clones in this sample may be carry-over from other donors' samples.

This sequence joins TRBV10-3 and TRBJ2-1; 10 positions agree with TRBD1. The V gene's germline CDR1 is ENHRY and CDR2 SYGVKD. The junction had 7 bases not matched to a gene; V was cut back by 4 bases and J by 10 bases. The CDR3 spans 14 residues. CDR3 DNA: TGTGCCATCAGTGGAGGGACAGGGGTATGGGAGCAGTTCTTC. Protein: CAISGGTGVWEQFF.

This clonotype was detected a few times. The genes are TRBV10-3 and TRBJ1-5; 10 bases fit TRBD1. The CDR3 consists of 17 residues. Germline values: CDR1 ENHRY, CDR2 SYGVKD. V dropped 0 bases and J dropped 7; count of bases not matched to a gene: 9. Here the CDR3 DNA reads TGTGCCATCAGTGAGTCAGGGACAGGGGCGCAACGACAGCCCCAGCATTTT. Residues: CAISESGTGAQRQPQHF.

The chain combines TRBV3-1 with TRBJ2-2; weak D call: TRBD2 (6 bases). This CDR3 spans 17 amino acids. Trimming left V 4 bases short and J 0 bases short, with 15 bases between. Germline CDR1 reads LGHDT; CDR2 reads YNNKEL (reference sequence). CDR3 DNA sequence: TGTGCCAGCAGCCGCAACACGGGACTCGCGAACACCGGGGAGCTGTTTTTT. Its translation: CASSRNTGLANTGELFF.

This clonotype was counted only a few times. The chain couples TRBV20-1 to TRBJ1-1; D gene ambiguous. The CDR3 contains 14 residues. Trimming left V 3 bases short and J 1 base short, with 12 bases between. Germline loops: CDR1 DFQATT, CDR2 SNEGSKA (reference sequence). The chain's CDR3 is CSASRSSQNTEAFF. The CDR3 region has the DNA TGCAGTGCTAGCAGGAGCTCCCAGAACACTGAAGCTTTCTTT.

This clonotype came up a few times. The chain is built from TRBV10-3 and TRBJ1-3; 7 nucleotides line up with TRBD1. V dropped 5 bases and J dropped 0; count of bases not matched to a gene: 1. The germline CDR1 and CDR2 sequences are ENHRY and SYGVKD. This CDR3 has 14 residues. CDR3 DNA: TGTGCCATCAGTCGACAGGGCTCTGGAAACACCATATATTTT. The encoded protein is CAISRQGSGNTIYF.

This clonotype has a handful of counts. The rearrangement joins TRBV6-2 or TRBV6-3 to TRBJ1-1, with unresolved D. CDR3 length: 11 residues. The V gene's germline CDR1 is MNHEY and CDR2 SVGEGT. Trimming removed 7 bases from V and 11 bases from J, with 14 bases in between. CDR3 DNA sequence: TGTGCCAGCAAAGGGCAGCTGGATGCTTTCTTT. Its protein is CASKGQLDAFF.

The chain is built from TRBV9 and TRBJ2-3; D possibly corresponds to TRBD2 (6 bases). Germline loops: CDR1 SGDLS, CDR2 YYNGEE. CDR3 length: 15 residues. The V and J ends lost 0 bases and 0 bases respectively, with 8 bases between them. DNA for the CDR3: TGTGCCAGCAGCGTAGGGGGAGGTAGCACAGATACGCAGTATTTT. Its protein product is CASSVGGGSTDTQYF.

This clonotype was recorded a few times. CDR3 sequence reads: CSVGLGGNQPQHF. For the CDR3, the DNA is TGCAGCGTTGGGTTAGGGGGAAATCAGCCCCAGCATTTT. The chain employs TRBV29-1 and TRBJ1-5, with a tentative D call TRBD1 (6 bases). The CDR3 is 13 residues long. Germline V gives CDR1 SQVTM, CDR2 ANQGSEA. V lost 4 bases to trimming and J lost 4 bases, with 11 bases between them.

The chain combines TRBV2 with TRBJ1-5, with a tentative D call TRBD1 (5 bases). This CDR3 is built from 14 residues. Germline V gene lookup returns CDR1 SNHLY and CDR2 FYNNEI. V was trimmed by 4 bases and J by 3 bases, leaving 10 bases between them. The DNA of the CDR3 is TGTGCCAGCAGTGGTGGGGCCAACAATCAGCCCCAGCATTTT. Its translation is CASSGGANNQPQHF.

The rearrangement links TRBV5-1 to TRBJ1-5; maybe TRBD1 (6 bases). V was shortened by 4 bases and J by 2 bases, with 13 bases between the two germline ends. CDR1 is SGHRS and CDR2 is YFSETQ in the germline V gene. The CDR3 consists of 15 residues. CDR3 region: CASSPGTQRNQPQHF. CDR3 in DNA: TGCGCCAGCAGCCCAGGGACACAACGCAATCAGCCCCAGCATTTT.

V is TRBV28 and J is TRBJ2-2; D perhaps matches TRBD2 (5 bases). V lost 7 bases to trimming and J lost 1 base, with 10 bases between them. The CDR3 extends over 14 amino acids. Germline V gene sequence: CDR1 MDHEN, CDR2 SYDVKM. CDR3 DNA sequence: TGTGCCAGCACATCCGGAGGGAACACCGGGGAGCTGTTTTTT. This translates into CASTSGGNTGELFF.

This clonotype was detected only a few times. The chain recombines TRBV7-9 with TRBJ2-1; 9 bases agree with TRBD2. The CDR3 is 14 amino acids. Trimming cost V 0 bases and J 12 bases; bases outside gene matches: 6. Germline values: CDR1 SEHNR, CDR2 FQNEAQ (reference sequence). The DNA for the CDR3 is TGTGCCAGCAGCTTAGCTACCCTAGCGGGGAGGCAGTTCTTC. Its protein is CASSLATLAGRQFF.

This clonotype was counted a few times. The rearrangement joins TRBV29-1 to TRBJ2-1; D gene ambiguous. The CDR3 extends over 11 amino acids. The V gene lost 7 bases and the J gene lost 6 bases, with 10 bases spanning the gap. Germline V gene sequence: CDR1 SQVTM, CDR2 ANQGSEA. The CDR3: CSGALGNEQFF. In DNA form, the CDR3 reads TGCAGCGGGGCGCTAGGCAATGAGCAGTTCTTC.

The table lists this clonotype with a few counts. The chain couples TRBV4-2 to TRBJ2-7, with D tentatively TRBD1 (6 bases). This CDR3 has 14 amino acids. Germline CDR1 is LGHNA and CDR2 is YNFKEQ. V dropped 5 bases and J dropped 3 bases, with 14 bases sitting between them. CDR3 in DNA: TGTGCCAGCAGCACCCGACAGGAGAACTACGAGCAGTACTTC. This gives the protein CASSTRQENYEQYF.

This clonotype appeared a few times. The J gene is TRBJ1-5, the V gene TRBV20-1; tentative D call: TRBD1 (5 bases). Germline assignment: CDR1 DFQATT and CDR2 SNEGSKA (reference sequence). The CDR3 is 15 amino acids. Trimming shortened V by 1 base and J by 9 bases, and 19 bases separated the two germline ends. As DNA, the CDR3 is TGCAGTGCTAGAGCACCGGGGCCCTACCCCACGCCCCAGCATTTT. Amino acid sequence: CSARAPGPYPTPQHF.

The DNA of the CDR3 is TGCAGCGTTCAACAGGGGGGCCCGGTAGATACGCAGTATTTT. It yields the protein CSVQQGGPVDTQYF. V gene TRBV29-1 combines with J gene TRBJ2-3, with 8 bases matching TRBD1. Germline V gene lookup returns CDR1 SQVTM and CDR2 ANQGSEA. CDR3 length: 14 residues. With V trimmed by 5 bases and J by 5 bases, 9 bases remained unmatched.

The chain links TRBV29-1 to TRBJ1-2; 9 bases line up with TRBD1. The CDR3 runs to 15 residues. The germline CDR1 and CDR2 sequences are SQVTM and ANQGSEA. With 5 bases clipped from V and 4 bases from J, the junction kept 11 bases outside the gene matches. This CDR3 reads CSVRGTGPAFYGYTF. DNA of the CDR3: TGCAGCGTTCGTGGGACAGGGCCCGCTTTCTATGGCTACACCTTC.

The chain employs TRBV2 and TRBJ2-1; 7 bases are shared with TRBD1. CDR1 is SNHLY, CDR2 FYNNEI, per germline. The CDR3 runs to 14 residues. The junction had 6 bases not matched to a gene; V was cut back by 6 bases and J by 4 bases. The CDR3 nucleotides are TGTGCCAGCAGAGACCGGGACAGATACAATGAGCAGTTCTTC. Protein product: CASRDRDRYNEQFF.

There are a few counts of this clonotype. The genes are TRBV28 and TRBJ2-7, with D possibly TRBD1 on 5 matching bases. The CDR3 covers 15 residues. With 6 bases removed from V and 0 bases from J, the gap between germline ends came to 15 bases. Germline V CDR1 and CDR2: MDHEN, SYDVKM. The CDR3 is CASSLGHRRSYEQYF. The CDR3 DNA reads as TGTGCCAGCAGCCTTGGACACCGCCGCTCCTACGAGCAGTACTTC. The full variable domain, in which reference TRBV28 and TRBJ2-7 provide the parts outside the CDR3, is DVKVTQSSRYLVKRTGEKVFLECVQDMDHENMFWYRQDPGLGLRLIYFSYDVKMKEKGDIPEGYSVSREKKERFSLILESASTNQTSMYLCASSLGHRRSYEQYFGPGTRLTVT.

The chain uses TRBV4-2 and TRBJ1-2, with 8 positions matching TRBD1. The CDR3 covers 15 residues. J was trimmed by 7 bases and V by 3 bases; bases with no gene match: 10. Per germline, CDR1 LGHNA and CDR2 YNFKEQ. CDR3 sequence: CASSQYIRQGTGYTF. The CDR3 region has the DNA TGTGCCAGCAGCCAGTATATACGACAGGGGACTGGCTACACCTTC.

This clonotype was observed a few times. CDR3 in DNA: TGCAGTGCTAGACCAGCGGGGGAAAAAAACATTCAGTACTTC. It yields the protein CSARPAGEKNIQYF. V is TRBV20-1 and J is TRBJ2-4, with 8 bases lining up with TRBD2. Per the germline V gene, CDR1 is DFQATT and CDR2 is SNEGSKA (reference sequence). J was trimmed by 4 bases and V by 2 bases; bases with no gene match: 4. The CDR3 extends over 14 amino acids.

This clonotype has a handful of counts. The chain joins TRBV15 to TRBJ1-6; 7 bases are shared with TRBD1. The CDR3 consists of 17 residues. CDR1 is LNHNV and CDR2 is YYDKDF in the germline V gene (reference sequence). Losses at the gene ends were 5 bases for V and 4 bases for J; bases not matched to a gene: 11. The DNA of the CDR3 is TGTGCCACCAGCCCCCCGAGGGGGCTGGGTTATAATTCACCCCTCCACTTT. It translates to CATSPPRGLGYNSPLHF.

The chain combines TRBV21-1 with TRBJ1-1. TRBV21-1 is tagged as a pseudogene. This CDR3 comprises 16 residues. The DNA for the CDR3 is TGTGCCAGCAGCAAAGGTAGGGGTCAGGGAGGAACTGAAGCTTTCTTT. This translates into CASSKGRGQGGTEAFF.

The chain recombines TRBV7-3 with TRBJ1-1, with 7 bases matching TRBD1. The CDR3 is 13 amino acids. The germline CDR1 and CDR2 sequences are SGHTA and FQGTGA. The junction had 4 bases not matched to a gene; V was cut back by 5 bases and J by 4 bases. The CDR3: CASSKGARTEAFF. The CDR3 DNA reads as TGTGCCAGCAGCAAGGGGGCGCGCACTGAAGCTTTCTTT.

The chain couples TRBV29-1 to TRBJ1-2; no definite D call. The V end lost 1 base, the J end lost 8 bases, and 8 bases lay between the germline ends. In germline, CDR1 is SQVTM, CDR2 ANQGSEA. The CDR3 runs to 11 residues. The DNA for the CDR3 is TGCAGCGTTGAAGGGGCCAGCGGCTACACCTTC. Translating gives CSVEGASGYTF.

The genes are TRBV20-1 and TRBJ2-1; no definite D call. With 0 bases removed from V and 5 bases from J, the gap between germline ends came to 11 bases. Germline values: CDR1 DFQATT, CDR2 SNEGSKA (reference sequence). This CDR3 contains 14 residues. The CDR3 DNA is TGCAGTGCTAGAGATGTTCGCCGCGACAATGAGCAGTTCTTC. It encodes CSARDVRRDNEQFF.

This clonotype showed up just a few times. The chain couples TRBV29-1 to TRBJ1-1; no reliable D call. CDR3 size: 13 residues. Trimming took off 4 bases at V and 1 base at J, with 10 bases between the two ends. CDR1 and CDR2 from the germline V gene are SQVTM and ANQGSEA. CDR3 region: CSVARVPNTEAFF. Here the CDR3 DNA reads TGCAGCGTTGCAAGGGTACCGAACACTGAAGCTTTCTTT.